One and the same sample provided the 28 T cell receptor beta chains below, sequenced in a study of cytomegalovirus exposure and HLA in healthy donors. Researchers ran the PCR with 60 Vbeta and 13 Jbeta primers. Profiled with immunoSEQ multiplex PCR; TCRdb holds only in-frame clones, not every one. The profile covers roughly 190,000 clones, with 78% appearing a single time and 2.5% to 3% taken by the ten largest. The source material was PBMCs. The receptors originated from a female donor in good health and CMV-seronegative.

This chain joins TRBV11-2 and TRBJ2-3; TRBD2 matches 11 bases. V gave up 4 bases and J gave up 6 bases; unmatched junction bases: 15. The CDR3 loop spans 18 amino acids. The germline CDR1 and CDR2 sequences are SGHAT and FQNNGV. CDR3 sequence reads: CASSSRWLVAGGNDTQYF. The CDR3 nucleotides read TGTGCCAGCAGCTCCCGATGGTTGGTAGCGGGAGGGAACGATACGCAGTATTTT.

The V and J genes are TRBV7-2 and TRBJ1-3; D unclear. Germline assignment: CDR1 SGHTA and CDR2 FQGNSA. V was cut by 8 bases and J by 0 bases, with 11 bases left in between. The CDR3 extends over 14 amino acids. The CDR3 loop is CASGTRNSGNTIYF. CDR3 coding DNA: TGTGCCAGCGGTACACGCAACTCTGGAAACACCATATATTTT.

The chain couples TRBV6-5 to TRBJ2-7; 12 positions match TRBD1. Germline lookup yields CDR1 MNHEY and CDR2 SVGAGI. CDR3 length equals 14 residues. V lost 6 bases, J lost 7 bases, and 7 bases stayed unmatched. As DNA, the CDR3 is TGTGCCAGCAGCCGGGACAGGGGGCTACGTGAGCAGTACTTC. Translation gives CASSRDRGLREQYF.

V gene TRBV19 combines with J gene TRBJ2-3, with 7 bases matching TRBD2. The ends lost 5 bases at V and 4 bases at J; junction bases unmatched: 3. The germline CDR1 and CDR2 sequences are LNHDA and SQIVND (reference sequence). The CDR3 totals 13 residues. CDR3 in amino acids: CASSGLAADTQYF. The CDR3 bases are TGTGCCAGTAGTGGCCTAGCGGCAGATACGCAGTATTTT.

The V and J genes are TRBV12-5 and TRBJ2-3, with 12 bases lining up with TRBD2. V dropped 5 bases and J dropped 3; count of bases not matched to a gene: 3. The CDR3 has 15 amino acids. The V gene's germline CDR1 is LGHNT and CDR2 FRNRAP. This CDR3 is CASGQGLAGTDTQYF. Here the CDR3 DNA reads TGTGCTAGTGGTCAAGGACTAGCGGGGACAGATACGCAGTATTTT. The complete variable domain, with remaining parts taken from reference TRBV12-5 and TRBJ2-3, reads DARVTQTPRHKVTEMGQEVTMRCQPILGHNTVFWYRQTMMQGLELLAYFRNRAPLDDSGMPKDRFSAEMPDATLATLKIQPSEPRDSAVYFCASGQGLAGTDTQYFGPGTRLTVL.

The chain has TRBV21-1 and TRBJ2-1; TRBD2, the D gene given by the table, was not confirmed from the DNA. TRBV21-1 is given as a pseudogene. This CDR3 contains 15 residues. CDR3 residues: CASSKGTGTYNEQFF. In DNA form, the CDR3 reads TGTGCCAGCAGCAAAGGGACGGGGACCTACAATGAGCAGTTCTTC.

The genes are TRBV18 and TRBJ1-5; a weak D match, TRBD1 (6 bases). Germline CDR1 is KGHSH and CDR2 is LQKENI. The CDR3 covers 13 residues. Trimming took 4 bases from V and 9 from J, leaving 13 bases between them. CDR3 sequence: CASSQDSPAPQHF. As DNA, the CDR3 is TGTGCCAGCTCACAGGACAGTCCCGCGCCCCAGCATTTT.

This clone was seen only a few times. This rearrangement joins TRBV5-3 to TRBJ1-1; D remains ambiguous. TRBV5-3 is reported as an ORF; its role is uncertain. The CDR3 contains 12 residues. V was cut by 5 bases and J by 5 bases, with 10 bases left in between. The CDR3 coding sequence is TGTGCCAGAAGACCCCGAGGGACTGAAGCTTTCTTT. As protein: CARRPRGTEAFF.

The chain carries TRBV11-3 and TRBJ2-3; 11 bases are shared with TRBD2. CDR1 SGHNT and CDR2 YENEEA come from the germline V gene. With 4 bases clipped from V and 0 bases from J, the junction kept 6 bases outside the gene matches. The CDR3 length is 17 residues. The CDR3 protein is CASSSWTSGSSTDTQYF. CDR3 in DNA: TGTGCCAGCAGCTCCTGGACTAGCGGGTCTAGCACAGATACGCAGTATTTT.

The J gene is TRBJ2-3, the V gene TRBV5-1, with D hard to call. The germline CDR1 and CDR2 sequences are SGHRS and YFSETQ. This CDR3 comprises 16 residues. V was pared by 4 bases and J by 1 base, with 16 bases between. The CDR3, as DNA: TGCGCCAGCAGCCCGAAGGCAATAGGAGGCACAGATACGCAGTATTTT. As protein: CASSPKAIGGTDTQYF. The full variable domain, completed using reference TRBV5-1 and TRBJ2-3, is KAGVTQTPRYLIKTRGQQVTLSCSPISGHRSVSWYQQTPGQGLQFLFEYFSETQRNKGNFPGRFSGRQFSNSRSEMNVSTLELGDSALYLCASSPKAIGGTDTQYFGPGTRLTVL.

The CDR3 reads CASSLPGTSEETQYF. The CDR3 DNA is TGTGCCAGCAGCTTACCCGGGACTTCGGAAGAGACCCAGTACTTC. The V and J genes are TRBV7-6 and TRBJ2-5, with D possibly being TRBD2 (6 bases). Trimming shortened V by 2 bases and J by 3 bases, and 13 bases separated the two germline ends. Germline V gene data show CDR1 as SGHVS and CDR2 as FNYEAQ. The CDR3 is 15 amino acids.

Turning to this clone: At the DNA level, this CDR3 is encoded by other sequences in the same sample as well. This chain uses TRBV6-5 with TRBJ1-4; tentatively, D is TRBD1 (5 bases). The CDR3 contains 14 residues. The germline CDR1 and CDR2 sequences are MNHEY and SVGAGI. Trimming shortened V by 2 bases and J by 7 bases, and 11 bases separated the two germline ends. CDR3 loop: CASSYGGSSEKLFF. The CDR3 DNA reads TGTGCCAGCAGTTACGGGGGGTCTTCTGAAAAACTGTTTTTT.

This clone was counted a few times. V and J are TRBV28 and TRBJ2-7; maybe TRBD1 (6 bases). Germline loops: CDR1 MDHEN, CDR2 SYDVKM. V lost 3 bases and J 2 bases, leaving 14 bases between the germline ends. The CDR3 extends over 15 amino acids. For the CDR3, the DNA is TGTGCCAGCAGTTTCGCAGGGGAAAAGACCTACGAGCAGTACTTC. Its translation is CASSFAGEKTYEQYF.

This chain joins TRBV28 and TRBJ1-2; D is unresolved. Germline V gives CDR1 MDHEN, CDR2 SYDVKM. The CDR3 extends over 12 amino acids. The V end was cut by 4 bases, the J end by 8 bases, with 11 bases between. Here the CDR3 DNA reads TGTGCCAGCAGTTCACCCCGCGGCGGCTACACCTTC. Its protein is CASSSPRGGYTF.

The rearrangement uses TRBV7-8 and TRBJ1-2; 10 positions agree with TRBD1. The CDR3 runs to 14 residues. Per germline, CDR1 SGHVS and CDR2 FQNEAQ. Germline trimming cut 5 bases from V and 5 bases from J; bases unmatched to any gene: 5. The chain's CDR3 is CASSPGTGVYGYTF. The CDR3, as DNA: TGTGCCAGCAGCCCCGGGACAGGGGTTTATGGCTACACCTTC.

This sequence joins TRBV5-6 and TRBJ1-6; 10 bases agree with TRBD1. The germline V gene has CDR1 SGHDT and CDR2 YYEEEE. The length of the CDR3 is 15 residues. Losses at the gene ends were 1 base for V and 7 bases for J; bases not matched to a gene: 2. The CDR3 spells CASSLMTGGNSPLHF. The CDR3 coding sequence is TGTGCCAGCAGCTTGATGACAGGGGGCAATTCACCCCTCCACTTT. Looking up the rest from reference TRBV5-6 and TRBJ1-6 gives the full variable domain: DAGVTQSPTHLIKTRGQQVTLRCSPKSGHDTVSWYQQALGQGPQFIFQYYEEEERQRGNFPDRFSGHQFPNYSSELNVNALLLGDSALYLCASSLMTGGNSPLHFGNGTRLTVT.

This chain joins TRBV28 and TRBJ2-2, with D tentatively TRBD1 (5 bases). Looked up from germline, CDR1 is MDHEN and CDR2 is SYDVKM. Trimming removed 9 bases at V and 3 bases at J, with 20 bases between. CDR3 length equals 16 residues. The CDR3 region has the DNA TGTGCCAGTACCGTACTCCAGGGTTTTTACACCGGGGAGCTGTTTTTT. Its translation: CASTVLQGFYTGELFF. Based on the CDR3 plus reference TRBV28 and TRBJ2-2, the full variable domain is DVKVTQSSRYLVKRTGEKVFLECVQDMDHENMFWYRQDPGLGLRLIYFSYDVKMKEKGDIPEGYSVSREKKERFSLILESASTNQTSMYLCASTVLQGFYTGELFFGEGSRLTVL.

J is TRBJ2-1 and V is TRBV18, with 9 nucleotides matching TRBD2. Germline CDR1 is KGHSH and CDR2 is LQKENI. This CDR3 is 15 amino acids long. V lost 3 bases and J lost 8; bases outside the gene matches: 8. DNA for the CDR3: TGTGCCAGCTCACCTGGACTAGCGCCTTCGGATGAGCAGTTCTTC. This codes for CASSPGLAPSDEQFF.

The V and J genes are TRBV7-6 and TRBJ1-1, with 10 bases matching TRBD1. The length of the CDR3 is 16 residues. CDR1 and CDR2 from the germline V gene are SGHVS and FNYEAQ. V trimming: 0 bases; J trimming: 0 bases; junction bases outside the gene matches: 1. The CDR3 bases are TGTGCCAGCAGCTTAGCGACAGGGGGCATGAACACTGAAGCTTTCTTT. The encoded protein is CASSLATGGMNTEAFF.

This chain joins TRBV29-1 and TRBJ2-3; D is ambiguous. The germline CDR1 and CDR2 sequences are SQVTM and ANQGSEA. The V gene lost 1 base and the J gene lost 1 base, with 6 bases spanning the gap. The CDR3 runs 13 residues. The CDR3 DNA follows: TGCAGCGTTGAAGCCCGGGGCACAGATACGCAGTATTTT. This gives the protein CSVEARGTDTQYF.

This clone was counted between two and nine times. The V gene is TRBV4-3, the J gene TRBJ2-7, with 7 bases fitting TRBD2. J was trimmed by 7 bases and V by 1 base; bases with no gene match: 10. The CDR3 length is 15 residues. Germline lookup yields CDR1 LGHNA and CDR2 YSLEER. CDR3 region: CASSQGPRGVWEQYF. The DNA of the CDR3 is TGCGCCAGCAGCCAAGGACCCCGGGGGGTCTGGGAGCAGTACTTC.

The V gene is TRBV20-1, the J gene TRBJ2-3; D uncertain. Between the trimmed V and J ends, which lost 4 bases and 2 bases, there was a span of 4 bases. The CDR3 length is 11 residues. Germline lookup yields CDR1 DFQATT and CDR2 SNEGSKA (reference sequence). CDR3 nucleotide sequence: TGCAGTGCTACCCTCACAGATACGCAGTATTTT. This sequence encodes CSATLTDTQYF.

This rearrangement joins TRBV7-6 to TRBJ1-6; 11 bases map to TRBD1. Germline-derived CDR1 and CDR2 are SGHVS and FNYEAQ. J gave up 8 bases and V 0 bases, and 6 bases lay outside the gene matches. CDR3 length: 17 amino acids. As DNA, the CDR3 is TGTGCCAGCAGCTTAGCTTTATCGGGACAGGGGGATTCACCCCTCCACTTT. Protein: CASSLALSGQGDSPLHF. The variable domain in full, with the rest retrieved from reference TRBV7-6 and TRBJ1-6, is GAGVSQSPRYKVTKRGQDVALRCDPISGHVSLYWYRQALGQGPEFLTYFNYEAQQDKSGLPNDRFSAERPEGSISTLTIQRTEQRDSAMYRCASSLALSGQGDSPLHFGNGTRLTVT.

V is TRBV28 and J is TRBJ2-3; 13 nucleotides line up with TRBD2. V gave up 6 bases and J gave up 5 bases; unmatched junction bases: 8. The CDR3 covers 16 residues. Germline assignment: CDR1 MDHEN and CDR2 SYDVKM. In DNA, the CDR3 is TGTGCCAGCAGCACGAGGACTAGCGGGAGAGGAGATACGCAGTATTTT. Protein sequence: CASSTRTSGRGDTQYF.

This clone was counted a few times. This chain links TRBV11-2 with TRBJ1-5; a possible D gene is TRBD1 (5 bases). The CDR3 runs 14 residues. Germline-derived CDR1 and CDR2 are SGHAT and FQNNGV. V was pared by 3 bases and J by 1 base, with 7 bases between. This chain's CDR3 is CASSFDSSNQPQHF. The CDR3 DNA reads as TGTGCCAGCAGCTTCGACAGCAGCAATCAGCCCCAGCATTTT.

Points on this clone: The sample carries other DNA sequences with the same CDR3. V is TRBV4-1 and J is TRBJ2-5; no clear D gene. CDR3 length equals 13 residues. Germline V gene lookup returns CDR1 MGHRA and CDR2 YSYEKL. V lost 1 base and J 2 bases, leaving 5 bases between the germline ends. The CDR3 spells CASSQGLQETQYF. The CDR3 nucleotides are TGCGCCAGCAGCCAAGGTCTGCAAGAGACCCAGTACTTC.

The chain links TRBV28 to TRBJ2-6, with D possibly TRBD1 on 6 matching bases. This CDR3 contains 17 residues. V was shortened by 5 bases and J by 0 bases, with 14 bases between the two germline ends. CDR1 is MDHEN and CDR2 is SYDVKM in the germline V gene. CDR3 nucleotides: TGTGCCAGCAGTACCAGAAAGGGGGTCTCTGGGGCCAACGTCCTGACTTTC. Encoded protein: CASSTRKGVSGANVLTF.

J is TRBJ1-2 and V is TRBV30, with D perhaps matching TRBD1 (5 bases). The CDR3 covers 12 residues. Germline V gives CDR1 GTSNPN, CDR2 SVGIG (reference sequence). Trimming removed 1 base at V and 8 bases at J, with 11 bases between. CDR3 loop: CAWSEGRAGYTF. Here the CDR3 DNA reads TGTGCCTGGAGTGAGGGCAGGGCCGGCTACACCTTC.